These T cell receptor beta chains were read from a single sample in a study of blood T cells in healthy people across ages. TCRdb called the 5' RACE reads again in MiXCR, with one record for every CDR3 protein. The sample has approximately 730,000 distinct CDR3 sequences, 35% to 45% seen once. Sequenced: blood. Receptors originate from a woman aged 55-70 years in good health. Each CDR3 is given with its conserved first and last residue. D genes are given only for firm matches. Only some rows state a clone size, as once, few, many or a class for expanded clones.

clone_size: many; d_call: NA; j_call: TRBJ2-7; v_call: TRBV9; cdr3_nt: TGTGCCAGCAGCGACTCCTCTAGTTTCTACGAGCAGTACTTC; cdr3_aa: CASSDSSSFYEQYF
clone_size: NA; d_call: NA; j_call: TRBJ1-4; v_call: TRBV20-1; cdr3_nt: TGCAGTGCTAGCAGGTATCAGGCTCCAGGACTGTTTTTT; cdr3_aa: CSASRYQAPGLFF
clone_size: NA; d_call: NA; j_call: TRBJ2-1; v_call: TRBV5-1; cdr3_nt: TGCGCCAGCAGCGCCGGAGTTACGGGGGACAATGAGCAGTTCTTC; cdr3_aa: CASSAGVTGDNEQFF
clone_size: many; d_call: NA; j_call: TRBJ2-7; v_call: TRBV20-1; cdr3_nt: TGCAGTGCTAGAAAGACAGGTCGAATCGAGCAGTACTTC; cdr3_aa: CSARKTGRIEQYF
clone_size: NA; d_call: TRBD2; j_call: TRBJ2-1; v_call: TRBV20-1; cdr3_nt: TGCAGTGCTAGCGTCCTCCGGACTAGCGGGGGTAGACGCCCTTTATACAATGAGCAGTTCTTC; cdr3_aa: CSASVLRTSGGRRPLYNEQFF
clone_size: NA; d_call: NA; j_call: TRBJ2-2; v_call: TRBV2; cdr3_nt: TGTGCCAGCAGTGAGGGGTACCCGAACACCGGGGAGCTGTTTTTT; cdr3_aa: CASSEGYPNTGELFF
clone_size: many; d_call: NA; j_call: TRBJ2-3; v_call: TRBV7-2; cdr3_nt: TGTGCCAGCAGCTTAGCACTAGCTAGCACAGATACGCAGTATTTT; cdr3_aa: CASSLALASTDTQYF
clone_size: NA; d_call: NA; j_call: TRBJ2-5; v_call: TRBV5-1; cdr3_nt: TGCGCCAGCAGCTCGGTCGGCACATATTCGGAGACCCAGTACTTC; cdr3_aa: CASSSVGTYSETQYF
clone_size: few; d_call: NA; j_call: TRBJ2-6; v_call: TRBV29-1; cdr3_nt: TGCAGCGTTGAAGATCGGCCTAAAGGACAGTTCTCTGGGGCCAACGTCCTGACTTTC; cdr3_aa: CSVEDRPKGQFSGANVLTF
clone_size: few; d_call: NA; j_call: TRBJ2-7; v_call: TRBV20-1; cdr3_nt: TGCAGTGCTGAGACATTCTCCGACGAGCAGTACTTC; cdr3_aa: CSAETFSDEQYF
clone_size: NA; d_call: NA; j_call: TRBJ2-1; v_call: TRBV20-1; cdr3_nt: TGCAGTGCCCCGACTGGGTACAATGAGCAGTTCTTC; cdr3_aa: CSAPTGYNEQFF
clone_size: few; d_call: TRBD2; j_call: TRBJ2-7; v_call: TRBV27; cdr3_nt: TGTGCCAGCAGTTTCGGGCTAGCGGAGAACTACGAGCAGTACTTC; cdr3_aa: CASSFGLAENYEQYF
clone_size: NA; d_call: NA; j_call: TRBJ1-1; v_call: TRBV27; cdr3_nt: TGTGCCAGCAGTTTATGGGAAGGGAGCACTGAAGCTTTCTTT; cdr3_aa: CASSLWEGSTEAFF
clone_size: many; d_call: TRBD2; j_call: TRBJ2-1; v_call: TRBV7-2; cdr3_nt: TGTGCCAGCAGCCACCAGCGGGAGTATAATGAGCAGTTCTTC; cdr3_aa: CASSHQREYNEQFF
clone_size: few; d_call: TRBD1; j_call: TRBJ2-7; v_call: TRBV20-1; cdr3_nt: TGCAGTGCTAGACCAGGACAGGGAGAACCCCTAGGCGAGCAGTACTTC; cdr3_aa: CSARPGQGEPLGEQYF
clone_size: NA; d_call: TRBD1; j_call: TRBJ2-5; v_call: TRBV25-1; cdr3_nt: TGTGCCAGCAGTGAATTAGGGACAGGGGGCGCACGGGAAGAGACCCAGTACTTC; cdr3_aa: CASSELGTGGAREETQYF
clone_size: NA; d_call: NA; j_call: TRBJ1-4; v_call: TRBV20-1; cdr3_nt: TGCAGTGCTAGTCTACAAAATACTAATGAAAAACTGTTTTTT; cdr3_aa: CSASLQNTNEKLFF
clone_size: few; d_call: NA; j_call: TRBJ1-5; v_call: TRBV6-6; cdr3_nt: TGTGCCAGCAGACCCTATCAACAGGGTCCTCAGCCCCAGCATTTT; cdr3_aa: CASRPYQQGPQPQHF
clone_size: NA; d_call: TRBD1; j_call: TRBJ2-1; v_call: TRBV28; cdr3_nt: TGTGCCAGCAGTCCCTCCGGTAGGACAGGGGCCGTAGGGGAGCAGTTCTTC; cdr3_aa: CASSPSGRTGAVGEQFF
clone_size: NA; d_call: TRBD2; j_call: TRBJ2-7; v_call: TRBV3-1; cdr3_nt: TGTGCCAGCAGCCAGGTCACTAGCGGGGGACCCGACGAACAGTACTTC; cdr3_aa: CASSQVTSGGPDEQYF
clone_size: few; d_call: NA; j_call: TRBJ1-5; v_call: TRBV7-2; cdr3_nt: TGTGCCAGCAGCTTAGAGGTTTTTAGGGGCAATCAGCCCCAGCATTTT; cdr3_aa: CASSLEVFRGNQPQHF
clone_size: NA; d_call: NA; j_call: TRBJ1-6; v_call: TRBV11-2; cdr3_nt: TGTGCCACTACGGGGAGCTCCTATAATTCACCCCTCCACTTT; cdr3_aa: CATTGSSYNSPLHF
clone_size: few; d_call: TRBD2; j_call: TRBJ2-1; v_call: TRBV4-2; cdr3_nt: TGTGCCAGCAGCCAAGAGGGCCGGCTAGCGGGAGGGTACAATGAGCAGTTCTTC; cdr3_aa: CASSQEGRLAGGYNEQFF
clone_size: few; d_call: TRBD2; j_call: TRBJ2-7; v_call: TRBV5-6; cdr3_nt: TGTGCCAGCTTGGGGGGGGGCGAGCAGTACTTC; cdr3_aa: CASLGGGEQYF
clone_size: few; d_call: NA; j_call: TRBJ2-7; v_call: TRBV5-4; cdr3_nt: TGTGCCAGCAGCCCCGGACCGGATTGGTACGAGCAGTACTTC; cdr3_aa: CASSPGPDWYEQYF
clone_size: many; d_call: NA; j_call: TRBJ2-1; v_call: TRBV20-1; cdr3_nt: TGCAGTGCTAGAGATAGGGTTGCGGAGCAGTTCTTC; cdr3_aa: CSARDRVAEQFF
clone_size: NA; d_call: TRBD1; j_call: TRBJ1-5; v_call: TRBV6-6; cdr3_nt: TGTGCCAGCAGTTTGTTTGGGACAGGGGGCAATCAGCCCCAGCATTTT; cdr3_aa: CASSLFGTGGNQPQHF
clone_size: NA; d_call: NA; j_call: TRBJ1-5; v_call: TRBV21-1; cdr3_nt: TGTGCCAGCACCGACGACAGACAGGGGGGTTCTGATCAGCCCCAGCATTTT; cdr3_aa: CASTDDRQGGSDQPQHF
clone_size: NA; d_call: NA; j_call: TRBJ1-2; v_call: TRBV20-1; cdr3_nt: TGCAGTGCCTTCGGGGGGACGGCTAACTATGGCTACACCTTC; cdr3_aa: CSAFGGTANYGYTF
clone_size: few; d_call: NA; j_call: TRBJ1-2; v_call: TRBV4-3; cdr3_nt: TGCGCCAGCAGCCATCGATCGGGTTGGGAAAGCACTTCGGGGTCGGGCTACACCTTC; cdr3_aa: CASSHRSGWESTSGSGYTF
clone_size: few; d_call: TRBD2; j_call: TRBJ2-3; v_call: TRBV20-1; cdr3_nt: TGCAGTTGTCAGACTAGCTTTTTTGTGACAGATACGCAGTATTTT; cdr3_aa: CSCQTSFFVTDTQYF
clone_size: many; d_call: TRBD1; j_call: TRBJ2-7; v_call: TRBV29-1; cdr3_nt: TGCAGCGTTGTAGGAGACAGGGGATTTGACTCCTACGAGCAGTACTTC; cdr3_aa: CSVVGDRGFDSYEQYF
clone_size: NA; d_call: TRBD2; j_call: TRBJ2-5; v_call: TRBV5-1; cdr3_nt: TGCGCCAGCAGCTCCATAGCGGGAGTGGGGGAGACCCAGTACTTC; cdr3_aa: CASSSIAGVGETQYF
clone_size: NA; d_call: NA; j_call: TRBJ1-1; v_call: TRBV7-3; cdr3_nt: TGTGCCGGCAGCTTAATGGTTCGTGGGCCCAACACTGAAGCTTTCTTT; cdr3_aa: CAGSLMVRGPNTEAFF